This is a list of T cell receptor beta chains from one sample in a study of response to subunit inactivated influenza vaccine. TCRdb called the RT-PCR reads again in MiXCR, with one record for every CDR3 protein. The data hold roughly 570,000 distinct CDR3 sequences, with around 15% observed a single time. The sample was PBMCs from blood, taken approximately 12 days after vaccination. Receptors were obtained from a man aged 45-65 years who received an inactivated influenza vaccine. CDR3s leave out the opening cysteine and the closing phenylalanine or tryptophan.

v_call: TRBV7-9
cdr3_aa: ASSSPWGGDETQY

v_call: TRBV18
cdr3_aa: ASSPTAEAWGNTIY

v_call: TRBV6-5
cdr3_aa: ASSYTAAGGEQY

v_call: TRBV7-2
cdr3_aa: ASSFSGRAAEQY

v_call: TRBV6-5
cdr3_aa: ASSYSTVGNIQY

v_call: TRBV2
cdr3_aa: ASSELAGVRNEQF

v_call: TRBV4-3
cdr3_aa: ASSQDWTSGSYEQY

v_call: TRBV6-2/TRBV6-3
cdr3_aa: ASRENPGTGGTWYEQY

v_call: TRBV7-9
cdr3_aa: ASSSLAADRGNYGYT

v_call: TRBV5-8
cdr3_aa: ASSLGAGYGELF

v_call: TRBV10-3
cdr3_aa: AISDPGAGELF

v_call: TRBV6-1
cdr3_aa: ASTGGQASPLH

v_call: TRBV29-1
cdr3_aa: SVVTFGGPQH

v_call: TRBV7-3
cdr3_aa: ASSLMAQYNEQF

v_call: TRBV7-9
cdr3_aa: ASSLSENSPLH

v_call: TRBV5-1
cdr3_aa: ASSLASGAYEQY

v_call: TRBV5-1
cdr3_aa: ASLIGTGATDTQY

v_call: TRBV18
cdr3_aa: ASSPVTSYNEQF

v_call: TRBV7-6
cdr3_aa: ASSLQDRGTYEQY

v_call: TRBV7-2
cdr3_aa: ASGQNQETQY

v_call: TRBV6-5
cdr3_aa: ASSYERMGADTDTQY

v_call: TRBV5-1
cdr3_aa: ASSLTKVTEAF

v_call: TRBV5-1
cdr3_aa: ASSGGTEQY

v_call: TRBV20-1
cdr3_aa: SARRGSGSTDTQY

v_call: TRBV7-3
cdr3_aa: ASSSYPDYSLFTDTQY

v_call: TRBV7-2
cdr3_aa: ASRSDRESFTMQY

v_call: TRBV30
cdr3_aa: AWSSDFGNTEAF

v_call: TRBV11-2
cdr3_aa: ASSPFASSYNEQF

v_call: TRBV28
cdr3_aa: ASTSAHSYEQY

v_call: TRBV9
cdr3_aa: ASSVYEGTDTQY

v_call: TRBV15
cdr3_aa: ATSRGDYNSPLH

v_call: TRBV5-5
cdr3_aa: ASRFRDTSNYGYT

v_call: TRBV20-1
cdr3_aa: SASSYNEQF

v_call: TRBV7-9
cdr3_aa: ASSIGQGYEQY

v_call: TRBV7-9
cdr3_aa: ASSPGLGYT

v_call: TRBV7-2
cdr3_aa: ASSLTGPLNSPLH

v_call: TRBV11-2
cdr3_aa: ASSLVGGRGGTQY

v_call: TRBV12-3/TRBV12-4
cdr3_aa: ASSTLGGTEAF

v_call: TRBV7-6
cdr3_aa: ASSLNSGRAPYEQY

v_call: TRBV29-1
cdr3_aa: SGRGLSYEQY

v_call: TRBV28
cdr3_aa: ASSLFTSGSGNTGELF

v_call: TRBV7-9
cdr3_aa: ASSQPGTALRELF

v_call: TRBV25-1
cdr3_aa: ASSESWVSEETQY

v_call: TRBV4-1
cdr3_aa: ASSPVGRGEEKLF

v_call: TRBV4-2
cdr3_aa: ASSPKDGQGGYEQY

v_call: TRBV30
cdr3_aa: AWRVMGDYGYT

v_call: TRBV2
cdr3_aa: ASRFGTNTGELF

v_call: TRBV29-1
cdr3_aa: SVAGEGLSYNEQF